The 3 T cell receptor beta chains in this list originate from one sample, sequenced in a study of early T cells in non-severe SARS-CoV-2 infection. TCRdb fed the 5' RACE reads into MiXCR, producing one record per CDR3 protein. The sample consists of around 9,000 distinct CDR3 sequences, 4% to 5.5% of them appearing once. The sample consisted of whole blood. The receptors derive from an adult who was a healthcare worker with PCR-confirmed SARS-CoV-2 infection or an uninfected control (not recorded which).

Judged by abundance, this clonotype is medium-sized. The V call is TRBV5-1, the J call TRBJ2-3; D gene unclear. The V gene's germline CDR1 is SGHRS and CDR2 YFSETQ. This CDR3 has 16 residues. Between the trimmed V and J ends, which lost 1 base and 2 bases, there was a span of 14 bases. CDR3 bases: TGCGCCAGCAGCTTGTACACTGGGGTTTCCACAGATACGCAGTATTTT. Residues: CASSLYTGVSTDTQYF.

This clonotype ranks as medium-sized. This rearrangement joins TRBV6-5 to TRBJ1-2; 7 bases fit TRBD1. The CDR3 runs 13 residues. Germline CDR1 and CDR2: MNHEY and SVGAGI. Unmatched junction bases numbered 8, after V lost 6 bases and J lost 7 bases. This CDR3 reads CASSPTGYSGYTF. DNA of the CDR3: TGTGCCAGCAGCCCGACAGGGTACTCTGGCTACACCTTC.

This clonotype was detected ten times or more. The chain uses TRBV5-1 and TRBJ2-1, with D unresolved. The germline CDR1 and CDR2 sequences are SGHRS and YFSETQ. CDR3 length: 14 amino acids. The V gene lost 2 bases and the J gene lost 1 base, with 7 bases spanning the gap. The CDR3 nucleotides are TGCGCCAGCAGCTTTGATGGGTCCTACAATGAGCAGTTCTTC. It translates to CASSFDGSYNEQFF.